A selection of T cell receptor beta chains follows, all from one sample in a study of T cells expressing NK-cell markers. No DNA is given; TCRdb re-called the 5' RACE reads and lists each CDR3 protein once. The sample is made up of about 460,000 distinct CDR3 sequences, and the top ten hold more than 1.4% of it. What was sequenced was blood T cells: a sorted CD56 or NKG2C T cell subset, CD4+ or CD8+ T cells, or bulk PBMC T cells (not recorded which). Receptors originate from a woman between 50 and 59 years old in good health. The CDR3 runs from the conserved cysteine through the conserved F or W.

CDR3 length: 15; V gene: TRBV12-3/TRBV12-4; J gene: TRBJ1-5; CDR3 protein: CASSPDGVSNQPQHF
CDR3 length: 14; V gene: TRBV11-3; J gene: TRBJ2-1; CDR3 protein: CASSELAIFGEQFF
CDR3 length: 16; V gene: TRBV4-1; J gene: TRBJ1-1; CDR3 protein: CASSQDAGAANTEAFF
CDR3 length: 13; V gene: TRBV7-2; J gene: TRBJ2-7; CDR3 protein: CASRTGGAWEQYF
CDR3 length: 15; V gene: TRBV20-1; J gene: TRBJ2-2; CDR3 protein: CSAKRSPGGTGELFF
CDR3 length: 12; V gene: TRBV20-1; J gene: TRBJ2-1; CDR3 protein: CSATRGYNEQFF
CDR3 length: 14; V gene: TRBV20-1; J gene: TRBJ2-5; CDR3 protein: CSAHTPGTQETQYF
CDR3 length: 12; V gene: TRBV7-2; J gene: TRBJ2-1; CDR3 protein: CASSFGPPEQFF
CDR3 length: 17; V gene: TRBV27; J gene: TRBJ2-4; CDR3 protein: CASGTRLAPLAKNIQYF
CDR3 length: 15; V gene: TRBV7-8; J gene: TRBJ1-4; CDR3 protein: CASSFRPATNEKLFF
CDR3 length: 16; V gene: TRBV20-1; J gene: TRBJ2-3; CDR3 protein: CSASSLAAGGLGTQYF
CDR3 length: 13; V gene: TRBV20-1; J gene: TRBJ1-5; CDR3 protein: CSARDPGGQPQHF
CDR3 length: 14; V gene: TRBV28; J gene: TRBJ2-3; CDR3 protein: CASTLGVHTDTQYF
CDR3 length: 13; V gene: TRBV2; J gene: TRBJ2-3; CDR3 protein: CASLYRGGDTQYF
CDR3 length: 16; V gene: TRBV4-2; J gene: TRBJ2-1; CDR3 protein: CASSQEGGNSYNEQFF
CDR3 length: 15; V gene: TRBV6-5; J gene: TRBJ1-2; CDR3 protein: CASSYGTGLGYGYTF
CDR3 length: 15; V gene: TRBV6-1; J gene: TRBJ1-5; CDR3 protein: CASSAGQGGNQPQHF
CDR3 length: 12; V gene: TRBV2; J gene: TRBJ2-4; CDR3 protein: CGCGGIKNIQYF
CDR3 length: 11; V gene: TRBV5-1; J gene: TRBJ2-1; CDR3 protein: CASSYQEEQFF
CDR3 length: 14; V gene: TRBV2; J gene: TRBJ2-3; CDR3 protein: CASSKLAGADTQYF
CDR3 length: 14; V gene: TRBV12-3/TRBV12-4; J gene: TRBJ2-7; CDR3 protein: CASSLSGRLGEQYF
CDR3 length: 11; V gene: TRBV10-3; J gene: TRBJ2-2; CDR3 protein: CAALSTGELFF
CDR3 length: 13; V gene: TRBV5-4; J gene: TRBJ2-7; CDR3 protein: CASSWDRVHEQYF
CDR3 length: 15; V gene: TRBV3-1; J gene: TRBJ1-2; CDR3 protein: CASSQSRVQIWGYTF
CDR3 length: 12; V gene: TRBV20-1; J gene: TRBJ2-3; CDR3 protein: CSAEGGAYTQYF
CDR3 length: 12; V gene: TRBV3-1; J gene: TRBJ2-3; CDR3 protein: CASSHGGDTQYF
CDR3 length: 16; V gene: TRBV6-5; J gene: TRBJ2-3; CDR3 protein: CASRYGTSGSTDTQYF
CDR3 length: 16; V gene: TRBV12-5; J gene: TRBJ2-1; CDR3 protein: CASGFGVGAPYNEQFF
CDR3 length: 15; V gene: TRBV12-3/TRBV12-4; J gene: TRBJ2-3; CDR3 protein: CASSLTGQGVDTQYF
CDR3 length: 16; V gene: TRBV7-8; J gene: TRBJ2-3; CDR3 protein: CASSPGTRESTDTQYF
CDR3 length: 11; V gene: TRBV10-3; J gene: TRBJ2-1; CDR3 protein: CAILAQNEQFF
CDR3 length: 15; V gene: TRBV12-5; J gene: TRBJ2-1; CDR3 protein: CASAVGRASYNEQFF
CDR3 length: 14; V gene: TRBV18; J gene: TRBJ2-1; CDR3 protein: CASSPPSGFEEQFF
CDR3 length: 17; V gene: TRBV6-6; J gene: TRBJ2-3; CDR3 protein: CASSYSGTATSTDTQYF
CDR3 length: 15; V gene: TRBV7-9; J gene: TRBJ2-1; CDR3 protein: CASSLERHRNNEQFF
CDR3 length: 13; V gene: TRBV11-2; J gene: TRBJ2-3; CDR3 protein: CASSFREWDTQYF
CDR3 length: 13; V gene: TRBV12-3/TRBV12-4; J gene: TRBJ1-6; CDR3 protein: CASSPSRDSPLHF
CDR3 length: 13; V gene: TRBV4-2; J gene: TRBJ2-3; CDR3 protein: CASSGRLETTQYF
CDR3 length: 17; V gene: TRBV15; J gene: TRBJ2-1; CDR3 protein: CATSRGEAVSFYNEQFF
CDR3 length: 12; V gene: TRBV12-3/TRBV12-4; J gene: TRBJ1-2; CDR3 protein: CASSLGLYGYTF
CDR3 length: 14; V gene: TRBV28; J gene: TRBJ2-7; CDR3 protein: CATSRTGRLYEQYF
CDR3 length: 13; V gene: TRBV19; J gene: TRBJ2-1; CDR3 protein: CASSTALNNEQFF
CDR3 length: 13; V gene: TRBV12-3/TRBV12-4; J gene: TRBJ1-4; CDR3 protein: CASSPGTGGKLFF
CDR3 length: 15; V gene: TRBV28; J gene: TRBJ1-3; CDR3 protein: CASSLPGSSGNTIYF
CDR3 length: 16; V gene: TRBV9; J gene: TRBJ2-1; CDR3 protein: CASSVGGTTLYNEQFF
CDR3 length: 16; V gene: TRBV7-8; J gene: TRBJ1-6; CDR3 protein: CASSLARQGQSSPLHF
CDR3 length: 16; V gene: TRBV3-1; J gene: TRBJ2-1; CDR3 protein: CASSLASGRGYNEQFF
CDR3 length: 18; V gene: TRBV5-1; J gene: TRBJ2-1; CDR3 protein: CASSLAPSLAGGYNEQFF
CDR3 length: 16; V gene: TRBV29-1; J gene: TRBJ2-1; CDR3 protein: CSVEDRRTGSSNEQFF
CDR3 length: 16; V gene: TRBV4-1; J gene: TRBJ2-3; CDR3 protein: CASSQGTVVGTDTQYF